Sequencing of this T cell receptor beta chain was carried out in a study of cytomegalovirus exposure and HLA in healthy donors. Overall study results and limits: About 87% or about 30% of the time was how often most TCR beta V segments were productive, according to an earlier analysis. Sequencing depth roughly uniform across donors was assumed in presence/absence analyses. Published work reported that the classifier diagnosed cytomegalovirus status with high specificity and sensitivity.

A remark on this clone: Antigen: not known.

The study ran its PCR with 60 Vbeta and 13 Jbeta primers. Some clones are missing from TCRdb's copy, which holds only in-frame ones; the method was immunoSEQ multiplex PCR. The table has 120,000 to 150,000 clones, around 70% seen once. Germline V gene lookup returns CDR1 MDHEN and CDR2 SYDVKM. The CDR3 totals 15 residues. V shed 5 bases and J shed 3 bases, with 17 bases lying between them. Source material: PBMCs. The TCR originated in a woman aged 30 to 39 in good health and CMV-seronegative. The genes are TRBV28 and TRBJ2-7; D is unresolved. The CDR3 spells CASSPDTWPLYEQYF. Here the CDR3 DNA reads TGTGCCAGCAGTCCTGACACCTGGCCCCTCTACGAGCAGTACTTC.